This TCR beta chain appears in the sequencing data of a study of naive and memory T cell subsets. The study, taken as a whole, reports: There was no ground truth to check naive and memory subset results. Especially in CD8 cells, naive repertoires contained a few larger clonotypes, possibly CD45RA-re-expressing memory cells.

This clonotype was seen a handful of times. As yet, its antigen is unknown. Two oligonucleotides, mixed equimolar, formed the beta constant-region primer covering TRBC1 and TRBC2. Ligated cDNA was amplified by four rounds of PCR with nested alpha and beta constant-region primers and SP2. Ligation attached a single-stranded oligonucleotide with a 12-nucleotide UMI and the SP2 primer to the cDNA 3' end. TCRdb processed the UMI-ligation and nested PCR reads anew with MiXCR; each CDR3 protein has one entry. Of more than 95,000 distinct CDR3 sequences in the sample, around 13% were seen once. The CDR3 has 17 amino acids. Trimming stripped 5 bases from V and 1 base from J, with 20 bases between. Germline V gene lookup returns CDR1 MNHEY and CDR2 SVGEGT.

Sample: naive CD8+ T cells from blood. The source of this sequence is a human donor in good health. The V and J genes are TRBV6-2 or TRBV6-3 and TRBJ1-1; the D is unclear. The CDR3 region is CASSRPGYSRGNTEAFF. The CDR3 DNA follows: TGTGCCAGCAGTCGACCAGGTTATAGCCGGGGGAACACTGAAGCTTTCTTT.